Listed here is a single T cell receptor beta chain. The CDR3 spans 16 residues. The V and J ends lost 3 bases and 3 bases, in that order; junction bases with no gene match: 7. Germline V lookup: CDR1 KGHSH, CDR2 LQKENI. The authors' processing: Reference gene primer amplification yielded estimated nucleated cell counts. The method was immunoSEQ multiplex PCR; TCRdb's version includes in-frame clones alone and lacks a portion of them. V and J calls and clone size are as listed in that table; D and trimming were resolved from the DNA. The sample lists some 220,000 clones, more than 75% occurring once. The data were taken from a study of blood T cell repertoires in COVID-19. Study background: Spain, Italy and the United States supplied samples that represented acute and convalescent COVID-19. PBMCs, B-cell-depleted T cells, or T cells provided the cDNA or gDNA that made up the material.

Sequenced sample: peripheral blood. V is TRBV18 and J is TRBJ2-1; 8 nucleotides line up with TRBD1. This TCR came from a human donor in a cohort sampled during active COVID-19. This CDR3 reads CASSPFQGAGYNEQFF. The CDR3 DNA reads TGTGCCAGCTCACCGTTCCAGGGGGCCGGCTACAATGAGCAGTTCTTC.